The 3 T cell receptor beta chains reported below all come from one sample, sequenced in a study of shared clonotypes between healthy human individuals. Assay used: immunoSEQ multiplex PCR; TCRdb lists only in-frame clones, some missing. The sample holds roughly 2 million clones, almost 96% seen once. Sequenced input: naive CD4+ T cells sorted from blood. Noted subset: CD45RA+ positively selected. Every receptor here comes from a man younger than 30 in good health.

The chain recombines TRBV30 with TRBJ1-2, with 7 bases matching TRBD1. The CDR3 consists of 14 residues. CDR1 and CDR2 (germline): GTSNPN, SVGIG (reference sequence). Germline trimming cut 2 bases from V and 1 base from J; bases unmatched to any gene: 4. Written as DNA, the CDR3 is TGTGCCTGGAGTCCGACAGGGATTAACTATGGCTACACCTTC. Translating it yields CAWSPTGINYGYTF.

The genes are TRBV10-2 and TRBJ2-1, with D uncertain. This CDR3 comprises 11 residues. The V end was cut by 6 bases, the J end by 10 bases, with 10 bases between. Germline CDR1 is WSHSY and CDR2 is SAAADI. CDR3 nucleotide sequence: TGCGCCAGCAGCGGCCCTTCAGAGCAGTTCTTC. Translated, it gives CASSGPSEQFF.

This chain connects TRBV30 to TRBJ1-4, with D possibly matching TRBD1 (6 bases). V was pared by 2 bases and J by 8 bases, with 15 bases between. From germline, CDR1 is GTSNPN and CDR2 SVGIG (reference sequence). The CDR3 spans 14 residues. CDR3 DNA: TGTGCCTGGAGTCAGTCAGGGGTAGAAGAAAAACTGTTTTTT. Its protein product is CAWSQSGVEEKLFF.